The source of this T cell receptor (beta chain) is a study of T cell responses to AZD1222 COVID-19 vaccine. Study-level points and caveats: The donor cohort was predominantly white British with a female majority, and clonal diversity may have been underestimated. The CD4 TCRs associated with vaccination extended across spike and predominated at 160-218 and 743-854.

This clone is deemed medium-sized. What it binds is not known. Germline CDR1 MGHDK, CDR2 SYGVNS. Trimming cost V 4 bases and J 10 bases, with 10 bases left between them. CDR3 length: 11 residues. Sequencing used immunoSEQ multiplex PCR; TCRdb keeps in-frame clones, though not all of them. Here the sample spans about 100,000 clones, around 87% being singletons. V usage is TRBV25-1 and J usage is TRBJ1-1; a possible D gene is TRBD1 (6 bases). The sample in question was peripheral blood, obtained 28 days after the second AZD1222 dose. This TCR was recovered from an adult who received the AZD1222 COVID-19 vaccine. This CDR3 is CASSGGGGAFF. DNA of the CDR3: TGTGCCAGCAGTGGAGGGGGGGGAGCTTTCTTT. Full variable domain (missing parts from reference TRBV25-1 and TRBJ1-1): EADIYQTPRYLVIGTGKKITLECSQTMGHDKMYWYQQDPGMELHLIHYSYGVNSTEKGDLSSESTVSRIRTEHFPLTLESARPSHTSQYLCASSGGGGAFFGQGTRLTVV.